The 5 T cell receptor beta chains given below trace back to one sample, sequenced in a study of blood T cells in healthy people across ages (dated by TCRdb to the mid-2010s). The protocol used for the library was 5' RACE. The sequencer listed for this sample is Illumina HiSeq 2500. A second PCR of about 7 to 12 cycles was performed with a sample-barcoded 5' primer and a J-beta primer mix. TCRdb's own reprocessing of the public reads used fastp at Q25 and MiXCR and kept productive beta chains. Identical CDR3 proteins give one entry, which carries the most common genes and DNA. The sample table shows some 900,000 distinct CDR3 sequences, and about 48% are seen once. The ten top clones hold over 10% of the sample. The material sequenced was blood. The receptors originated from a man younger than 40 in good health.

This clonotype came up many times. The rearrangement joins TRBV2 to TRBJ2-3; D ambiguous. This CDR3 contains 13 residues. Trimming pared 5 bases from V and 3 bases from J, leaving 9 bases between. Germline V gene lookup returns CDR1 SNHLY and CDR2 FYNNEI. The CDR3 spells CASSRERTDTQYF. The CDR3 nucleotides read TGTGCCAGCAGTCGTGAACGGACAGATACGCAGTATTTT.

This clonotype was recorded only once. The rearrangement uses TRBV9 and TRBJ1-1; 8 positions agree with TRBD1. Per the germline V gene, CDR1 is SGDLS and CDR2 is YYNGEE. The CDR3 is made up of 17 amino acids. The V segment lost 3 bases and the J segment 1 base; nucleotides outside the gene matches: 11. The CDR3 nucleotides read TGTGCCAGCAGCGCCGGGACAGGCGGCCTCTCGAACACTGAAGCTTTCTTT. It is translated as CASSAGTGGLSNTEAFF.

This chain joins TRBV9 and TRBJ1-6; a possible D gene is TRBD1 (5 bases). Germline-derived CDR1 and CDR2 are SGDLS and YYNGEE. Trimming took off 1 base at V and 9 bases at J, with 14 bases between the two ends. The CDR3 has 15 residues. CDR3 coding DNA: TGTGCCAGCAGCGTACGAGACACCGGGGGTTCACCCCTCCACTTT. Its protein product is CASSVRDTGGSPLHF.

This clonotype showed up just once. A read error may produce the germline difference seen at one junction end. The J gene is TRBJ2-5, the V gene TRBV7-2; perhaps D is TRBD1 or TRBD2 (5 bases each). This CDR3 has 16 amino acids. Germline CDR1 SGHTA, CDR2 FQGNSA. This chain's CDR3 is CANSLASLAGQETQYF. Written as DNA, the CDR3 is TGTGCCAACAGCTTAGCGAGTCTAGCAGGGCAAGAGACCCAGTACTTC.

This clonotype has only a few counts. The V and J genes are TRBV28 and TRBJ2-7, with 8 bases fitting TRBD1. This CDR3 is built from 18 residues. Germline CDR1 is MDHEN and CDR2 is SYDVKM. With 6 bases clipped from V and 0 bases from J, the junction kept 16 bases outside the gene matches. The CDR3: CASSTYETGVLSSYEQYF. The CDR3 DNA reads as TGTGCCAGCAGCACCTATGAGACAGGGGTCCTTAGCTCCTACGAGCAGTACTTC.